Below, 25 T cell receptor beta chains from the same sample are listed, as sequenced in a study of CD8 T cells in Susac syndrome. Reverse transcription of 0.5 to 1 ug RNA used random hexamers. Via MiXCR, TCRdb re-called the immunoSEQ multiplex PCR reads, giving one row per CDR3 protein. Here the sample spans about 200,000 distinct CDR3 sequences, nearly 95% being singletons. The specimen was CD4+ T cells from PBMCs. The receptors were sampled from a human donor with multiple sclerosis.

This chain joins TRBV15 and TRBJ2-2; no clear D. V was trimmed by 0 bases and J by 3 bases, leaving 8 bases between them. Germline values: CDR1 LNHNV, CDR2 YYDKDF (reference sequence). CDR3 length equals 15 residues. The CDR3 sequence is CATSREGPDTGELFF. The CDR3 nucleotides are TGTGCCACCAGCAGAGAAGGACCAGACACCGGGGAGCTGTTTTTT.

The rearrangement links TRBV20-1 to TRBJ1-4; possible D gene TRBD1, 6 bases. The CDR3 contains 13 residues. Trimming shortened V by 7 bases and J by 4 bases, and 13 bases separated the two germline ends. Germline V gene data show CDR1 as DFQATT and CDR2 as SNEGSKA (reference sequence). In nucleotides, the CDR3 is TGCAGTGGAGGAGCCAGGGGTAATGAAAAACTGTTTTTT. It yields the protein CSGGARGNEKLFF.

The chain links TRBV20-1 to TRBJ2-7, with 8 positions matching TRBD2. Germline values: CDR1 DFQATT, CDR2 SNEGSKA (reference sequence). With V trimmed by 5 bases and J by 5 bases, 11 bases remained unmatched. The CDR3 runs 14 residues. CDR3 protein: CSAGLAGRRDEQYF. DNA of the CDR3: TGCAGTGCTGGATTAGCGGGAAGAAGAGACGAGCAGTACTTC.

This chain links TRBV20-1 with TRBJ2-4, with 7 bases identical to TRBD2. CDR1 is DFQATT, CDR2 SNEGSKA, per germline (reference sequence). The CDR3 totals 15 residues. V shed 3 bases, J shed 4 bases, and the junction held 9 bases outside the gene matches. The chain's CDR3 is CSASGRPEGKNIQYF. CDR3 bases: TGCAGTGCTAGCGGGAGGCCCGAGGGGAAAAACATTCAGTACTTC.

V and J are TRBV10-3 and TRBJ2-5; 9 nucleotides line up with TRBD1. V lost 5 bases, J lost 5 bases, and 9 bases stayed unmatched. Germline lookup yields CDR1 ENHRY and CDR2 SYGVKD. The CDR3 is 15 residues long. CDR3 in DNA: TGTGCCATCAGTCCTGAGACAGGGGGTCGTGAGACCCAGTACTTC. It specifies CAISPETGGRETQYF.

This clonotype was counted once. The rearrangement links TRBV20-1 to TRBJ2-1, with D unclear. The CDR3 has 11 amino acids. Between the trimmed V and J ends, which lost 3 bases and 4 bases, there was a span of 4 bases. From germline, CDR1 is DFQATT and CDR2 SNEGSKA (reference sequence). In DNA form, the CDR3 reads TGCAGTGCTAGGAAGTACAATGAGCAGTTCTTC. Translating gives CSARKYNEQFF.

This clonotype appeared a single time. The V gene is TRBV18, the J gene TRBJ2-3; D unresolved. This CDR3 is built from 11 residues. From germline, CDR1 is KGHSH and CDR2 LQKENI. The germline V and J ends were trimmed by 2 bases and 5 bases, with 2 bases remaining between them. The CDR3 sequence is CASSPVDTQYF. The CDR3 DNA is TGTGCCAGCTCACCAGTAGATACGCAGTATTTT.

This chain links TRBV10-3 with TRBJ1-1; D is undetermined. CDR3 size: 12 residues. The V and J ends lost 9 bases and 4 bases respectively, with 12 bases between them. Germline CDR1 is ENHRY and CDR2 is SYGVKD. The CDR3 nucleotides read TGTGCCATTTCTGCCGAGGGCACTGAAGCTTTCTTT. It translates to CAISAEGTEAFF.

This sequence joins TRBV30 and TRBJ1-4; D gene ambiguous. The CDR3 spans 14 residues. Germline assignment: CDR1 GTSNPN and CDR2 SVGIG (reference sequence). With 0 bases removed from V and 6 bases from J, the gap between germline ends came to 11 bases. CDR3 protein: CAWSVLGSDEKLFF. The CDR3, as DNA: TGTGCCTGGAGTGTACTAGGGTCGGATGAAAAACTGTTTTTT. Filled out from reference TRBV30 and TRBJ1-4, the complete variable domain reads SQTIHQWPATLVQPVGSPLSLECTVEGTSNPNLYWYRQAAGRGLQLLFYSVGIGQISSEVPQNLSASRPQDRQFILSSKKLLLSDSGFYLCAWSVLGSDEKLFFGSGTQLSVL.

A word on this clonotype: At one end the junction does not follow the germline gene, possibly because of a read error. The chain recombines TRBV5-4 with TRBJ2-5; 7 bases agree with TRBD1. Germline V gene sequence: CDR1 SGHNT, CDR2 YYREEE (reference sequence). The length of the CDR3 is 13 residues. CDR3 sequence: CASRLGTEETQYF. CDR3 in DNA: TGTGCCAGCAGGTTGGGGACAGAAGAGACCCAGTACTTC.

The chain joins TRBV6-6 to TRBJ2-5; D is unresolved. The CDR3 loop spans 13 amino acids. Germline V gives CDR1 MNHNY, CDR2 SVGAGI (reference sequence). Trimming left V 4 bases short and J 5 bases short, with 11 bases between. The CDR3 coding sequence is TGTGCCAGCAGTTCCGTTCCGAGGGAGACCCAGTACTTC. Encoded protein: CASSSVPRETQYF.

This clonotype appeared once. The rearrangement links TRBV2 to TRBJ2-7; weak D call: TRBD2 (5 bases). Germline V gives CDR1 SNHLY, CDR2 FYNNEI. Trimming stripped 6 bases from V and 1 base from J, with 10 bases between. The CDR3 extends over 13 amino acids. Here the CDR3 reads CASRRGVSYEQYF. The CDR3 DNA follows: TGTGCCAGCAGACGGGGTGTTTCCTACGAGCAGTACTTC.

The chain combines TRBV3-1 with TRBJ2-1; TRBD1 might be the D (5 bases). This CDR3 contains 14 residues. Trimming removed 0 bases at V and 9 bases at J, with 12 bases between. Germline V gene sequence: CDR1 LGHDT, CDR2 YNNKEL (reference sequence). The CDR3 here is CASSQDHQGGEQFF. CDR3 sequence (DNA): TGTGCCAGCAGCCAAGATCACCAGGGTGGTGAGCAGTTCTTC.

V usage is TRBV20-1 and J usage is TRBJ2-5; the D gene is possibly TRBD2 (6 bases). The CDR3 covers 12 residues. Germline V gene data show CDR1 as DFQATT and CDR2 as SNEGSKA (reference sequence). V was pared by 6 bases and J by 9 bases, with 17 bases between. CDR3 sequence reads: CSATGLRVAQYF. CDR3 nucleotides: TGCAGTGCGACGGGACTCCGGGTGGCCCAGTACTTC.

Here the CDR3 reads CASSPGTSRTDTQYF. DNA for the CDR3: TGTGCCAGCAGTCCAGGGACTAGCCGCACAGATACGCAGTATTTT. This rearrangement joins TRBV7-2 to TRBJ2-3, with 9 bases identical to TRBD2. The CDR3 length is 15 residues. Losses at the gene ends were 6 bases for V and 1 base for J; bases not matched to a gene: 5. Germline V gives CDR1 SGHTA, CDR2 FQGNSA.

CDR3 DNA sequence: TGTGCCAGCAGCGTAGGGACGGAGAACTATGGCTACACCTTC. This sequence encodes CASSVGTENYGYTF. The V and J genes are TRBV9 and TRBJ1-2; D unclear. Trimming removed 0 bases at V and 2 bases at J, with 8 bases between. The CDR3 consists of 14 residues. Looked up from germline, CDR1 is SGDLS and CDR2 is YYNGEE.

V usage is TRBV24-1 and J usage is TRBJ2-5, with D perhaps TRBD2 (6 bases). Germline V gives CDR1 KGHDR, CDR2 SFDVKD. The CDR3 runs to 15 residues. Trimming shortened V by 3 bases and J by 5 bases, and 15 bases separated the two germline ends. The CDR3 here is CATSDGAPGDETQYF. The CDR3 DNA is TGTGCCACCAGTGATGGGGCTCCGGGGGATGAGACCCAGTACTTC.

The chain joins TRBV7-9 to TRBJ1-6; D is possibly TRBD1 (5 bases). Per the germline V gene, CDR1 is SEHNR and CDR2 is FQNEAQ (reference sequence). Trimming shortened V by 4 bases and J by 5 bases, and 9 bases separated the two germline ends. The CDR3 has 14 residues. The CDR3 coding sequence is TGTGCCAGCAGCTACGACAGAGATAATTCACCCCTCCACTTT. This translates into CASSYDRDNSPLHF. Full variable domain (outside the CDR3, taken from reference TRBV7-9 and TRBJ1-6): DTGVSQNPRHKITKRGQNVTFRCDPISEHNRLYWYRQTLGQGPEFLTYFQNEAQLEKSRLLSDRFSAERPKGSFSTLEIQRTEQGDSAMYLCASSYDRDNSPLHFGNGTRLTVT.

The chain has TRBV20-1 and TRBJ2-3; the match to TRBD2 covers 8 bases. The V and J ends lost 5 bases and 2 bases, in that order; junction bases with no gene match: 15. The CDR3 consists of 17 residues. Germline loops: CDR1 DFQATT, CDR2 SNEGSKA (reference sequence). CDR3 coding DNA: TGCAGTGCTCCCGAAATTCCAAGACTAGCGAACACAGATACGCAGTATTTT. It yields the protein CSAPEIPRLANTDTQYF.

Only one count was recorded for this clonotype. The chain combines TRBV2 with TRBJ1-2; TRBD1 aligns across 12 bases. The V gene end was trimmed by 7 bases and the J gene end by 7 bases; junction bases not matched to a gene: 13. Looked up from germline, CDR1 is SNHLY and CDR2 is FYNNEI. The CDR3 sequence is 16 residues long. CDR3 loop: CASTGGQGASDRGYTF. CDR3 DNA sequence: TGTGCCAGCACCGGGGGACAGGGGGCCTCCGATCGTGGCTACACCTTC.

J is TRBJ2-1 and V is TRBV19, with D perhaps TRBD1 (6 bases). CDR3 length: 16 residues. Trimming took off 4 bases at V and 2 bases at J, with 15 bases between the two ends. Germline-derived CDR1 and CDR2 are LNHDA and SQIVND (reference sequence). CDR3 protein: CASSNPRGNTYNEQFF. The DNA for the CDR3 is TGTGCCAGTAGTAACCCGAGGGGGAACACCTACAATGAGCAGTTCTTC.

The V and J genes are TRBV30 and TRBJ1-6; D not certain. The V gene lost 0 bases and the J gene lost 2 bases, with 11 bases spanning the gap. Germline V gene lookup returns CDR1 GTSNPN and CDR2 SVGIG (reference sequence). The CDR3 has 16 residues. As DNA, the CDR3 is TGTGCCTGGAGTGTACGGGCGGGAACCTATAATTCACCCCTCCACTTT. Translating it yields CAWSVRAGTYNSPLHF.

The chain has TRBV20-1 and TRBJ1-2; 8 bases map to TRBD1. Germline V gene sequence: CDR1 DFQATT, CDR2 SNEGSKA (reference sequence). The V gene end was trimmed by 6 bases and the J gene end by 2 bases; junction bases not matched to a gene: 5. The CDR3 spans 13 residues. In nucleotides, the CDR3 is TGCAGTGCACAAACAGGGGGGAACTATGGCTACACCTTC. Residues: CSAQTGGNYGYTF.

This chain joins TRBV5-1 and TRBJ2-7; D ambiguous. The CDR3 loop spans 14 amino acids. Trimming removed 3 bases at V and 5 bases at J, with 15 bases between. CDR1 SGHRS and CDR2 YFSETQ come from the germline V gene. CDR3 nucleotide sequence: TGCGCCAGCAGCTCAAGGAGTACTTGGGACGAGCAGTACTTC. It yields the protein CASSSRSTWDEQYF.

This sequence joins TRBV27 and TRBJ1-2, with 7 bases aligning to TRBD1. V was pared by 4 bases and J by 3 bases, with 2 bases of the junction left unmatched. From germline, CDR1 is MNHEY and CDR2 SMNVEV (reference sequence). This CDR3 region has 13 residues. Here the CDR3 DNA reads TGTGCCAGCAGTTACAGGGGCGACTATGGCTACACCTTC. Protein sequence: CASSYRGDYGYTF.